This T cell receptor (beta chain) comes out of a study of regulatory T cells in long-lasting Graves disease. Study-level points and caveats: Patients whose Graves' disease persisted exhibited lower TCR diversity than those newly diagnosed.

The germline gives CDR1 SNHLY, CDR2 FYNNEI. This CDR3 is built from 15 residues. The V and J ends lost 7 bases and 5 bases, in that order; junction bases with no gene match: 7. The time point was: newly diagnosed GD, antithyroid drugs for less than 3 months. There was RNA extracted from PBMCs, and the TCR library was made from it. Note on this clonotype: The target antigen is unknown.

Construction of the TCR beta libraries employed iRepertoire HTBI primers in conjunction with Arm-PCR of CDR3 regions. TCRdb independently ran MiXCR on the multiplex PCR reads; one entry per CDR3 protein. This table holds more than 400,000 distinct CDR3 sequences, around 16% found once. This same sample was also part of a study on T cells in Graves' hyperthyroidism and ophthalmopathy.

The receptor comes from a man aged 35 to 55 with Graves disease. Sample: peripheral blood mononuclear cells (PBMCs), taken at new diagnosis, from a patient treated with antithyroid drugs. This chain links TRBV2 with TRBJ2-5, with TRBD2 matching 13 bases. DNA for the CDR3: TGTGCCAGCAATGGACTAGCGGGAGTATGGGAGACCCAGTACTTC. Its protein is CASNGLAGVWETQYF.